This T cell receptor (beta chain) was captured by sequencing in a study of blood T cell repertoires in COVID-19. Study information: There were acute and convalescent COVID-19 samples, and they came from the United States, Italy and Spain.

The Seattle patients, enrolled during active infection, were followed longitudinally. Germline V gives CDR1 SGHRS, CDR2 YFSETQ. V lost 7 bases, J lost 2 bases, and 6 bases lay in between. The CDR3 is 11 amino acids. Profiling relied on immunoSEQ multiplex PCR, and the TCRdb table lists in-frame clones only, not all of them. The sample shows about 75,000 clones, 65% to 90% of them seen only once. The sample consisted of peripheral blood. This chain uses TRBV5-1 with TRBJ2-5; D call uncertain. This clonotype was obtained from an elderly man with COVID-19, enrolled during active disease. This CDR3 is CASGGQETQYF. DNA of the CDR3: TGCGCCAGCGGCGGACAAGAGACCCAGTACTTC. Based on the CDR3 plus reference TRBV5-1 and TRBJ2-5, the full variable domain is KAGVTQTPRYLIKTRGQQVTLSCSPISGHRSVSWYQQTPGQGLQFLFEYFSETQRNKGNFPGRFSGRQFSNSRSEMNVSTLELGDSALYLCASGGQETQYFGPGTRLLVL.